This T cell receptor beta chain was recovered during a study of blood T cell repertoires in COVID-19. Overall study context: T cells, B-cell-depleted T cells, or PBMCs provided the cDNA or gDNA that served as material.

This CDR3 is built from 13 residues. The germline V gene has CDR1 SNHLY and CDR2 FYNNEI. The V and J ends lost 1 base and 13 bases respectively, with 14 bases between them. The data were produced by immunoSEQ multiplex PCR, yet TCRdb's version contains in-frame clones alone and is incomplete. The table shows 200,000 or so clones, with around four fifths occurring only once. The rearrangement uses TRBV2 and TRBJ1-5, with a weak D call TRBD1 (6 bases). The clonotype originates from a man aged 55-75 years with COVID-19, enrolled during active disease. Sequencing was done on a sample of peripheral blood. CDR3 sequence reads: CASSEGGLRGQHF. The CDR3 nucleotides are TGTGCCAGCAGTGAAGGGGGTCTCAGGGGTCAGCATTTT.